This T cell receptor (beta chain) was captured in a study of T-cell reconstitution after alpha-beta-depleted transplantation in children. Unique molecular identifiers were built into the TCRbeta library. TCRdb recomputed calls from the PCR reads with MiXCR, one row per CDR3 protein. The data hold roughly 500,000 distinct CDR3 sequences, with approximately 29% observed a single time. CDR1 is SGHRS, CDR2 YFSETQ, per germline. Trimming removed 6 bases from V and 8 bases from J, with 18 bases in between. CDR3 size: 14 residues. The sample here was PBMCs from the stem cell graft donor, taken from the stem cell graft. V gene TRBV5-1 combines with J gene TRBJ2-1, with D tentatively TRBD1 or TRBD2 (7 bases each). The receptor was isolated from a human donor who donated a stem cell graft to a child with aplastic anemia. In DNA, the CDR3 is TGCGCCAGCAAGGGAGGGGACAGCTTGGATGAGCAGTTCTTC. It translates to CASKGGDSLDEQFF. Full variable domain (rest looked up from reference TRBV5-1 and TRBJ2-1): KAGVTQTPRYLIKTRGQQVTLSCSPISGHRSVSWYQQTPGQGLQFLFEYFSETQRNKGNFPGRFSGRQFSNSRSEMNVSTLELGDSALYLCASKGGDSLDEQFFGPGTRLTVL.